Here is one TCR beta chain with its context. No antigen is known for it. The data belong to a study of response to subunit inactivated influenza vaccine. General study points: Authors suggested that a seasonal influenza vaccination recruits few new T cells each time.

TCRdb fed the RT-PCR reads into MiXCR, producing one record per CDR3 protein. The sample shows about 480,000 distinct CDR3 sequences, approximately 24% of them seen only once. Germline assignment: CDR1 SGHRS and CDR2 YFSETQ. CDR3 length: 14 amino acids. With 4 bases clipped from V and 4 bases from J, the junction kept 2 bases outside the gene matches. The source is a man aged 45-65 years who received an inactivated influenza vaccine. The input for sequencing was CD4+ T cells sorted from PBMCs, taken approximately 5 days after vaccination. The chain carries TRBV5-1 and TRBJ2-5, with 12 positions matching TRBD1. CDR3 sequence: CASSGTGGRETQYF. The DNA of the CDR3 is TGCGCCAGCAGCGGGACAGGGGGCCGAGAGACCCAGTACTTC.